These 30 T cell receptor beta chains originate from one sample sequenced in a study of blood T cell repertoires in COVID-19. Only in-frame clones appear in the TCRdb table, and some are missing; sequencing was by immunoSEQ multiplex PCR. The sample shows tens of thousands of clones, less than 85% of them seen only once. What was sequenced was peripheral blood. The receptors come from a woman in her sixties or seventies with acute or convalescent COVID-19.

V and J are TRBV2 and TRBJ1-6; tentative D call: TRBD1 (5 bases). Germline-derived CDR1 and CDR2 are SNHLY and FYNNEI. Trimming cost V 6 bases and J 6 bases, with 9 bases left between them. This CDR3 is 13 amino acids long. CDR3 loop: CASRTEVNSPLHF. As DNA, the CDR3 is TGTGCCAGCAGGACAGAAGTTAATTCACCCCTCCACTTT. The whole variable domain, remainder taken from reference TRBV2 and TRBJ1-6, is EPEVTQTPSHQVTQMGQEVILRCVPISNHLYFYWYRQILGQKVEFLVSFYNNEISEKSEIFDDQFSVERPDGSNFTLKIRSTKLEDSAMYFCASRTEVNSPLHFGNGTRLTVT.

This clone was detected many times. The chain links TRBV29-1 to TRBJ1-1; D is possibly TRBD1 (5 bases). Germline V lookup: CDR1 SQVTM, CDR2 ANQGSEA. The V gene lost 2 bases and the J gene lost 1 base, with 5 bases spanning the gap. The CDR3 is 12 residues long. Written as DNA, the CDR3 is TGCAGCGTTGAACAGGGGAACACTGAAGCTTTCTTT. Its protein product is CSVEQGNTEAFF. Together with reference TRBV29-1 and TRBJ1-1, the CDR3 gives the full variable domain: SAVISQKPSRDICQRGTSLTIQCQVDSQVTMMFWYRQQPGQSLTLIATANQGSEATYESGFVIDKFPISRPNLTFSTLTVSNMSPEDSSIYLCSVEQGNTEAFFGQGTRLTVV.

This clone was detected only once. The chain links TRBV12-5 to TRBJ2-7; 8 bases match TRBD1. The CDR3 is made up of 15 amino acids. After removal of 6 bases from V and 3 bases from J, the junction contained 10 bases not matched to a gene. Germline loops: CDR1 LGHNT, CDR2 FRNRAP. The CDR3 nucleotides read TGTGCTAGTGGATTCGGACAGGGAGCCCACTACGAGCAGTACTTC. Protein product: CASGFGQGAHYEQYF.

The chain is built from TRBV10-1 and TRBJ1-5; TRBD1 is a possible D gene (5 bases). With 4 bases removed from V and 0 bases from J, the gap between germline ends came to 22 bases. CDR1 is WNHNN and CDR2 is SYGVQD in the germline V gene (reference sequence). The CDR3 consists of 19 residues. CDR3 amino acids: CASSASTLPGENSNQPQHF. DNA for the CDR3: TGCGCCAGCAGTGCTTCGACCCTGCCGGGGGAAAATAGCAATCAGCCCCAGCATTTT.

The gene calls are TRBV5-1 and TRBJ1-5; D not certain. CDR1 is SGHRS and CDR2 is YFSETQ in the germline V gene. The CDR3 has 13 amino acids. The V end lost 1 base, the J end lost 6 bases, and 8 bases lay between the germline ends. The CDR3 spells CASSLFSGQPQHF. The CDR3 DNA sequence: TGCGCCAGCAGCTTGTTTTCGGGTCAGCCCCAGCATTTT.

The chain employs TRBV5-1 and TRBJ2-5; TRBD1 matches 9 bases. The CDR3 extends over 15 amino acids. The junction had 10 bases not matched to a gene; V was cut back by 5 bases and J by 5 bases. Germline-derived CDR1 and CDR2 are SGHRS and YFSETQ. The CDR3 sequence: CASSPPGQGVETQYF. The DNA of the CDR3 is TGCGCCAGCAGTCCTCCGGGACAGGGAGTCGAGACCCAGTACTTC.

The rearrangement uses TRBV14 and TRBJ1-1; possible D gene TRBD1, 6 bases. Germline lookup yields CDR1 SGHDN and CDR2 FVKESK. V shed 0 bases and J shed 0 bases, with 11 bases lying between them. The CDR3 spans 16 residues. This CDR3 reads CASSQDWGRMNTEAFF. In nucleotides, the CDR3 is TGTGCCAGCAGCCAAGATTGGGGGCGGATGAACACTGAAGCTTTCTTT. The full variable domain, with the rest looked up from reference TRBV14 and TRBJ1-1, is EAGVTQFPSHSVIEKGQTVTLRCDPISGHDNLYWYRRVMGKEIKFLLHFVKESKQDESGMPNNRFLAERTGGTYSTLKVQPAELEDSGVYFCASSQDWGRMNTEAFFGQGTRLTVV.

Of note for this clone: The same CDR3 arises from other DNA sequences in this sample as well. V gene TRBV5-1 combines with J gene TRBJ2-5; D is unresolved. The CDR3 loop spans 13 amino acids. V lost 2 bases, J lost 1 base, and 6 bases lay in between. Germline V gene lookup returns CDR1 SGHRS and CDR2 YFSETQ. This CDR3 reads CASSFNSQETQYF. The CDR3 coding sequence is TGCGCCAGCAGCTTTAACAGCCAAGAGACCCAGTACTTC.

The rearrangement links TRBV15 to TRBJ2-3; 7 bases map to TRBD1. Germline V gene lookup returns CDR1 LNHNV and CDR2 YYDKDF (reference sequence). The CDR3 consists of 16 residues. V shed 5 bases and J 6 bases; nucleotides not matched to a gene: 14. The CDR3 here is CATSAMTGLTGDTQYF. The CDR3 DNA reads as TGTGCCACCAGCGCCATGACAGGGCTGACAGGGGATACGCAGTATTTT.

The genes are TRBV19 and TRBJ2-7; the match to TRBD1 covers 8 bases. The CDR3 is 15 residues long. Trimming took 3 bases from V and 3 from J; bases not matched to a gene: 7. Germline CDR1 LNHDA, CDR2 SQIVND (reference sequence). The CDR3 DNA reads TGTGCCAGTAGTATGGGTCTACAGGGGGTCTACGAGCAGTACTTC. The encoded protein is CASSMGLQGVYEQYF. The full variable domain, rest sourced from reference TRBV19 and TRBJ2-7, is DGGITQSPKYLFRKEGQNVTLSCEQNLNHDAMYWYRQDPGQGLRLIYYSQIVNDFQKGDIAEGYSVSREKKESFPLTVTSAQKNPTAFYLCASSMGLQGVYEQYFGPGTRLTVT.

The V call is TRBV19, the J call TRBJ1-2; 10 bases align to TRBD1. With 8 bases clipped from V and 4 bases from J, the junction kept 16 bases outside the gene matches. The CDR3 has 17 residues. Germline V gene lookup returns CDR1 LNHDA and CDR2 SQIVND (reference sequence). The DNA for the CDR3 is TGTGCCAGTCAAGTCTGGGACAGGGGATTAGGACGCTATGGCTACACCTTC. This translates into CASQVWDRGLGRYGYTF.

This chain connects TRBV19 to TRBJ1-2; 8 bases line up with TRBD1. V dropped 3 bases and J dropped 7; count of bases not matched to a gene: 10. CDR1 is LNHDA and CDR2 is SQIVND in the germline V gene (reference sequence). The CDR3 extends over 15 amino acids. The DNA of the CDR3 is TGTGCCAGTAGTATCCCAGGACAGGGCGTTGGTGGCTACACCTTC. The encoded protein is CASSIPGQGVGGYTF.

This clone was detected a few times. The V and J genes are TRBV9 and TRBJ2-7, with 9 bases fitting TRBD1. Trimming removed 4 bases from V and 1 base from J; junction bases left unmatched: 3. This CDR3 contains 14 residues. Germline-derived CDR1 and CDR2 are SGDLS and YYNGEE. The CDR3 DNA reads as TGTGCCAGCAGCTTGGGGACAGGGTCCTACGAGCAGTACTTC. As protein: CASSLGTGSYEQYF.

The V and J genes are TRBV4-1 and TRBJ1-2, with 7 bases matching TRBD1. Losses at the gene ends were 4 bases for V and 8 bases for J; bases not matched to a gene: 10. CDR1 and CDR2 from the germline V gene are MGHRA and YSYEKL. This CDR3 has 14 residues. DNA for the CDR3: TGCGCCAGCAGCCCCAGACAGGGAGGAGGGGGCTACACCTTC. Translating gives CASSPRQGGGGYTF.

The table lists this clone with a few counts. This sequence joins TRBV6-2 or TRBV6-3 and TRBJ1-5; TRBD1 agrees at 7 bases. The CDR3 has 14 residues. The V gene end was trimmed by 2 bases and the J gene end by 3 bases; junction bases not matched to a gene: 1. Per germline, CDR1 MNHEY and CDR2 SVGEGT. The CDR3 reads CASSYDRDNQPQHF. In nucleotides, the CDR3 is TGTGCCAGCAGTTACGACAGGGACAATCAGCCCCAGCATTTT.

V is TRBV6-1 and J is TRBJ1-5, with 8 nucleotides matching TRBD1. From germline, CDR1 is MNHNS and CDR2 SASEGT. CDR3 size: 16 residues. V was clipped by 4 bases and J by 1 base; unmatched bases: 6. CDR3 coding DNA: TGTGCCAGCAGTGGGGGGTACAGGGGGAGCAATCAGCCCCAGCATTTT. Translating gives CASSGGYRGSNQPQHF.

V usage is TRBV6-5 and J usage is TRBJ2-7; tentative D call: TRBD1 (5 bases). The length of the CDR3 is 15 residues. V was cut by 7 bases and J by 1 base, with 17 bases left in between. Germline assignment: CDR1 MNHEY and CDR2 SVGAGI. The CDR3 is CASTGIGTGSYEQYF. The CDR3 DNA sequence: TGTGCCAGCACCGGTATCGGTACAGGATCCTACGAGCAGTACTTC.

This sequence joins TRBV5-8 and TRBJ1-4, with D uncertain. The CDR3 consists of 15 residues. Trimming took 4 bases from V and 8 from J, leaving 18 bases between them. Germline loops: CDR1 SGHTS, CDR2 YDEGEE. This chain's CDR3 is CASSPSGRTGEKLFF. In nucleotides, the CDR3 is TGTGCCAGCAGCCCTTCGGGAAGAACGGGAGAAAAACTGTTTTTT.

The V gene is TRBV6-5, the J gene TRBJ1-1, with D perhaps matching TRBD1 (5 bases). The length of the CDR3 is 15 residues. CDR1 and CDR2 (germline): MNHEY, SVGAGI. V was clipped by 5 bases and J by 5 bases, with 18 bases between them. The CDR3 region is CASSPLQVPMTEAFF. In nucleotides, the CDR3 is TGTGCCAGCAGTCCTTTACAGGTCCCGATGACTGAAGCTTTCTTT.

The chain uses TRBV28 and TRBJ1-5, with no clear D. The CDR3 consists of 13 residues. Germline loops: CDR1 MDHEN, CDR2 SYDVKM. Trimming took off 6 bases at V and 8 bases at J, with 14 bases between the two ends. The CDR3, as DNA: TGTGCCAGCAGACCCGACACGTACGAGCCCCAGCATTTT. This sequence encodes CASRPDTYEPQHF.

The chain couples TRBV19 to TRBJ1-1; D may be TRBD1 (6 bases). Germline CDR1 and CDR2: LNHDA and SQIVND (reference sequence). Trimming removed 3 bases at V and 6 bases at J, with 14 bases between. This CDR3 comprises 14 residues. The CDR3 DNA follows: TGTGCCAGTAGTATCTCAGACAGGACCGCTGAAGCTTTCTTT. Translating gives CASSISDRTAEAFF.

In this sample, this clone turned up a few times. The chain links TRBV7-8 to TRBJ2-5; 9 positions agree with TRBD2. Germline V gene lookup returns CDR1 SGHVS and CDR2 FQNEAQ. This CDR3 spans 15 amino acids. V was clipped by 4 bases and J by 2 bases; unmatched bases: 5. The CDR3 region has the DNA TGTGCCAGCAGCTACCGGCGGGGGGGGCAAGAGACCCAGTACTTC. Protein product: CASSYRRGGQETQYF.

The V and J genes are TRBV5-1 and TRBJ2-7; 7 nucleotides match TRBD1. The trim removed 0 bases at V and 6 bases at J, leaving 9 bases unmatched. CDR1 and CDR2 from the germline V gene are SGHRS and YFSETQ. This CDR3 has 15 amino acids. CDR3 sequence reads: CASSLVVTGSSEQYF. The CDR3 DNA is TGCGCCAGCAGCTTGGTTGTGACAGGGAGTTCCGAGCAGTACTTC.

The rearrangement joins TRBV29-1 to TRBJ2-3; D gene uncertain. Trimming removed 6 bases from V and 8 bases from J, with 12 bases in between. This CDR3 comprises 11 residues. Germline V lookup: CDR1 SQVTM, CDR2 ANQGSEA. CDR3 nucleotide sequence: TGCAGCGTCCCACTGCACAGTACGCAGTATTTT. Translating gives CSVPLHSTQYF.

The chain joins TRBV11-2 to TRBJ1-1; possible D gene TRBD1, 5 bases. CDR3 size: 14 residues. V lost 2 bases, J lost 5 bases, and 12 bases lay in between. The germline V gene has CDR1 SGHAT and CDR2 FQNNGV. CDR3 sequence: CASSLTLGGTEAFF. In DNA, the CDR3 is TGTGCCAGCAGCTTAACTTTGGGGGGGACTGAAGCTTTCTTT.

The genes are TRBV7-2 and TRBJ2-5; 11 nucleotides align to TRBD2. V was pared by 0 bases and J by 9 bases, with 9 bases of the junction left unmatched. Germline V lookup: CDR1 SGHTA, CDR2 FQGNSA. CDR3 size: 16 residues. The CDR3 is CASSLAVGLAVRAQYF. The CDR3 nucleotides are TGTGCCAGCAGCTTAGCGGTGGGACTAGCGGTCCGGGCCCAGTACTTC.

The chain recombines TRBV5-8 with TRBJ2-5, with D uncertain. Germline V gene lookup returns CDR1 SGHTS and CDR2 YDEGEE. With 5 bases removed from V and 5 bases from J, the gap between germline ends came to 7 bases. The CDR3 runs to 11 residues. The chain's CDR3 is CASSDQETQYF. The CDR3 nucleotides are TGTGCCAGCAGTGATCAGGAGACCCAGTACTTC.

This clone is a singleton in its sample. J is TRBJ1-4 and V is TRBV12-3 or TRBV12-4; D gene ambiguous. The CDR3 loop spans 13 amino acids. Trimming shortened V by 6 bases and J by 8 bases, and 13 bases separated the two germline ends. The CDR3 nucleotides read TGTGCCAGCAGCCAGGATTCGGGGGAAAAACTGTTTTTT. This gives the protein CASSQDSGEKLFF.

This clone appeared a single time. The chain links TRBV27 to TRBJ2-2; unclear D gene. This CDR3 has 13 amino acids. With 2 bases removed from V and 5 bases from J, the gap between germline ends came to 6 bases. CDR1 and CDR2 from the germline V gene are MNHEY and SMNVEV (reference sequence). CDR3 in DNA: TGTGCCAGCAGTTTAGTAATTACCGGGGAGCTGTTTTTT. Its translation is CASSLVITGELFF.

V usage is TRBV7-9 and J usage is TRBJ2-1; 8 bases map to TRBD2. There are 16 residues in the CDR3. Germline trimming cut 3 bases from V and 3 bases from J; bases unmatched to any gene: 7. In germline, CDR1 is SEHNR, CDR2 FQNEAQ (reference sequence). The CDR3 DNA is TGTGCCAGCAGCTTTCTGGTCACTAGCGGCTACAATGAGCAGTTCTTC. Encoded protein: CASSFLVTSGYNEQFF.